The present TCR beta chain was sequenced within a study of blood T cell repertoires in COVID-19. Study information: Sites across the United States, Italy and Spain contributed samples from acute and convalescent COVID-19.

Authors' analysis steps: Quantification of nucleated cells was approximated via reference gene primer amplification. The assay was immunoSEQ multiplex PCR, and TCRdb's table has in-frame clones only and misses some. V and J calls and clone size come straight from that table; D and trimming were deduced from the DNA. The repertoire has under 350,000 clones, roughly 86% of them found once; the top ten carry approximately 2%. Recruited during active infection, patients (from Seattle) were subsequently followed longitudinally. This receptor was obtained from a young woman with COVID-19, enrolled during active disease. Input material: peripheral blood.

The CDR3 sequence: CASSQQTGLNYGYTF. In DNA, the CDR3 is TGTGCCAGCAGCCAACAGACAGGGCTAAACTATGGCTACACCTTC. The chain is built from TRBV3-1 (or the pseudogene TRBV3-2) and TRBJ1-2; 7 bases are a match to TRBD1. Per germline, CDR1 LGHDT and CDR2 YNNKEL (reference sequence). The CDR3 has 15 residues. The V gene end was trimmed by 2 bases and the J gene end by 2 bases; junction bases not matched to a gene: 5.